The rows below give T cell receptor beta chains drawn from one sample of a study of neurological immune-mediated disorders. TCRdb passed the 5' RACE reads through MiXCR, listing each CDR3 protein once. The table lists 49,000 or so distinct CDR3 sequences, 16% of them singletons. Source material: PBMCs. Every receptor here comes from a man aged 55 to 70 in good health. Each CDR3 is given without its conserved first and last residue.

TRBJ2-5	TRBV5-1	ASSLGQGQETQY
TRBJ2-5	TRBV7-9	ASSQKGLAGKETQY
TRBJ2-1	TRBV7-2	ASSLEGQVYNEQF
TRBJ2-3	TRBV3-1	ASSQTSTDTQY
TRBJ2-5	TRBV20-1	SAQTGGDRGVWKPQY
TRBJ1-1	TRBV11-3	ASSLDLVSEAF
TRBJ2-1	TRBV28	ASSPGTSGITYNEQF
TRBJ1-5	TRBV21-1	ASSKNRDRPNQPQH
TRBJ2-2	TRBV10-3	AINDGYTGELF
TRBJ2-7	TRBV10-2	ASRGARELYEQY
TRBJ2-1	TRBV10-1	ASSELAGANEQF
TRBJ2-5	TRBV29-1	SVGLVGGETQY
TRBJ1-2	TRBV25-1	ASSEWGYYGYT
TRBJ1-1	TRBV20-1	SARVLGTEAF